The clone carrying this T cell receptor beta chain has more than one count but fewer than ten. Its antigen is not identified. The sample originates from a study of blood T cells in healthy people across ages. Broader study findings: Whereas aged donors had fewer naive CD4+ cells, long-lived donors had more of them and higher diversity. Unsorted PBMC input precluded a conclusive naive versus antigen-experienced comparison.

CDR1 is SEHNR and CDR2 is FQNEAQ in the germline V gene (reference sequence). The germline V and J ends were trimmed by 1 base and 8 bases, with 6 bases remaining between them. The CDR3 extends over 12 amino acids. Using a J-beta primer mix together with a sample-barcoded 5' primer, a second PCR was run for roughly 6 to 12 cycles. Researchers report that a template-switch adaptor with 12 random nucleotides tagged each cDNA molecule. One entry per CDR3 protein results from TCRdb running MiXCR on the 5' RACE reads. The repertoire holds 1.5 million to 2 million distinct CDR3 sequences, with 28% as singletons.

Sequencing was carried out using blood. This chain joins TRBV7-9 and TRBJ2-1; D remains ambiguous. The clonotype was recovered from a woman in her twenties or thirties in good health. Here the CDR3 DNA reads TGTGCCAGCAGCTTAGGGAAGTATGAGCAGTTCTTC. Its protein product is CASSLGKYEQFF.